This T cell receptor (beta chain) is from a study of T cell repertoires in cytomegalovirus infection (dated by TCRdb to between 2018 and 2020). As for the study more broadly: Recently identified HLA-C-restricted CMV epitopes, whose presentation resists viral immunomodulation, were targeted by peptide stimulations together with well-studied HLA-B-restricted epitopes. Because public TCR beta signatures pointed to carriage of CMV infection together with the matching HLA type, the HLA type of each donor mattered for the analysis.

For this clonotype: What this receptor recognizes is not known. Nothing much larger sits one base from this clone, and base qualities are not available.

V drops 5 bases and J drops 4 bases, leaving 14 bases in between. The CDR3 goes from the cysteine to the phenylalanine over 14 residues. CDR3 DNA only is kept here, 42 bases in frame from base 1. The data were produced on an Illumina HiSeq 1500. The raw public reads went through TCRdb reprocessing: fastp at Q25, MiXCR clone calling, in-frame beta chains kept. Rows merge per CDR3 protein into single entries with the most common DNA and genes. This sample has around 95,000 distinct CDR3 sequences in its table, and over 25% of those were observed once. The leading ten clones occupy over 60% of the sample. What the study reported, not specific to this receptor: The ex vivo response was dominated by HLA-C-restricted CMV-specific TCR beta clonotypes, and the single most frequent clonotype in two of eight donors was supplied by these HLA-C-restricted clonotypes. Cumulative frequency of public TCR beta family members discriminated carriers of CMV infection plus the relevant HLA type in this cohort and an independent 352-donor cohort.

Interpreted using the paper, the treatment or condition label stands for: in vitro stimulation with specific CMV peptide epitopes to enrich CMV-specific T cells. The source material was CD8+ T cells from cultured PBMCs, sampled from culture after CMV antigen stimulation. Rearrangement joined TRBV12-3 or TRBV12-4 to TRBJ1-2; too little of a D gene remains to name it. This receptor was identified in a human donor in good health (CMV status not recorded). Some clones in this sample may be carry-over from other donors' samples. The CDR3 is CASSAAGGSYGYTF. The sequenced DNA: TGTGCCAGCAGTGCGGCAGGTGGATCCTATGGCTACACCTTC.